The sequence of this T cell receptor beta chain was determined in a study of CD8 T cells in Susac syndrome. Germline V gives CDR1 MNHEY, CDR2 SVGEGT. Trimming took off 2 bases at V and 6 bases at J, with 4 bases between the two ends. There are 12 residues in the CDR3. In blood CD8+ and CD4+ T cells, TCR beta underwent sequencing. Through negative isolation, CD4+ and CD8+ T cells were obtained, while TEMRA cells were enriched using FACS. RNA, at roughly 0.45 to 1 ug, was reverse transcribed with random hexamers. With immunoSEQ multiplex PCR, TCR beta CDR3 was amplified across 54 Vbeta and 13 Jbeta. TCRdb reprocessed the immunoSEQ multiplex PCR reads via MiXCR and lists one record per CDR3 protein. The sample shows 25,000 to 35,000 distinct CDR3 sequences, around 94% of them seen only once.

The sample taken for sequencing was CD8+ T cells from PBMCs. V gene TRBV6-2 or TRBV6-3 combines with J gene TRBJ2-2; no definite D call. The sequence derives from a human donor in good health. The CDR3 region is CASSYGAGELFF. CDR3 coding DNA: TGTGCCAGCAGTTACGGAGCCGGGGAGCTGTTTTTT.